Presented here are 26 T cell receptor beta chains from one specimen sequenced in a study of blood T cell repertoires in COVID-19 (dated by TCRdb to 2018 to 2020). The method behind the library was the immunoSEQ multiplex PCR assay. Imported from immuneACCESS, the table was reduced by TCRdb to in-frame sequences with V and J called. These copies leave out some clones; in studies compared against another copy, an unresolved V gene accounts for under half, and the cause of the remainder is not known. The table for this sample lists approximately 85,000 clones; approximately 92% of them were counted only once. The biggest ten clones account for about 5.9% of the sample. The sample was peripheral blood. The receptors stem from a woman aged 60 to 75 with active COVID-19.

This rearrangement joins TRBV10-1 to TRBJ2-5; 11 nucleotides line up with TRBD2. V shed 3 bases and J 4 bases; nucleotides not matched to a gene: 7. The V gene's germline CDR1 is WNHNN and CDR2 SYGVQD (reference sequence). There are 16 residues in the CDR3. The CDR3 coding sequence is TGCGCCAGCAGTGAACGTAGCGGGGGGGCCCTAGAGACCCAGTACTTC. Protein sequence: CASSERSGGALETQYF.

This rearrangement joins TRBV28 to TRBJ1-3, with D maybe TRBD1 (5 bases). The CDR3 is made up of 16 amino acids. Germline-derived CDR1 and CDR2 are MDHEN and SYDVKM. Trimming removed 3 bases at V and 3 bases at J, with 15 bases between. In DNA, the CDR3 is TGTGCCAGCAGTTTGTGGGCAGGGTCAATTGGAAACACCATATATTTT. It specifies CASSLWAGSIGNTIYF.

This clone has just one count. J is TRBJ2-3 and V is TRBV18; TRBD2 matches at 11 bases. Trimming took 5 bases from V and 0 from J; bases not matched to a gene: 4. The CDR3 spans 16 residues. The germline gives CDR1 KGHSH, CDR2 LQKENI. The CDR3 loop reads CASSATSGGSTDTQYF. In DNA form, the CDR3 reads TGTGCCAGCTCAGCCACTAGCGGGGGAAGCACAGATACGCAGTATTTT.

This sequence joins TRBV28 and TRBJ2-3; the match to TRBD2 covers 8 bases. CDR1 is MDHEN, CDR2 SYDVKM, per germline. The CDR3 is 17 residues long. J lost 4 bases, V lost 2 bases, and 11 bases had no gene match. CDR3 sequence: CASSLTRSGGKADTQYF. The CDR3 DNA reads TGTGCCAGCAGTTTAACTCGCTCGGGGGGGAAGGCAGATACGCAGTATTTT.

The gene calls are TRBV13 and TRBJ1-4; TRBD1 aligns across 9 bases. Germline V gene sequence: CDR1 PRHDT, CDR2 FYEKMQ (reference sequence). The CDR3 is made up of 13 amino acids. The ends lost 8 bases at V and 6 bases at J; junction bases unmatched: 4. CDR3 nucleotides: TGTGCCAGCTCCCACAGGGGGCATGAAAAACTGTTTTTT. Residues: CASSHRGHEKLFF.

The rearrangement links TRBV4-1 to TRBJ2-2; 11 bases match TRBD2. Per germline, CDR1 MGHRA and CDR2 YSYEKL. The ends lost 0 bases at V and 3 bases at J; junction bases unmatched: 3. The CDR3 sequence is 17 residues long. The CDR3 nucleotides are TGCGCCAGCAGCCAAGAGAGACTAGCGGGGTACACCGGGGAGCTGTTTTTT. This sequence encodes CASSQERLAGYTGELFF.

The gene calls are TRBV29-1 and TRBJ2-5; no clear D. The CDR3 is 10 amino acids. Germline V gene data show CDR1 as SQVTM and CDR2 as ANQGSEA. V lost 7 bases and J lost 1, with 4 bases in between. CDR3 coding DNA: TGCAGCGGCGCCCAAGAGACCCAGTACTTC. Translation gives CSGAQETQYF. Full variable domain (remainder filled in from reference TRBV29-1 and TRBJ2-5): SAVISQKPSRDICQRGTSLTIQCQVDSQVTMMFWYRQQPGQSLTLIATANQGSEATYESGFVIDKFPISRPNLTFSTLTVSNMSPEDSSIYLCSGAQETQYFGPGTRLLVL.

V usage is TRBV12-5 and J usage is TRBJ1-1; a possible D gene is TRBD1 (5 bases). This CDR3 comprises 13 residues. Trimming left V 5 bases short and J 0 bases short, with 7 bases between. CDR1 is LGHNT, CDR2 FRNRAP, per germline. CDR3 in amino acids: CASGPGLNTEAFF. CDR3 coding DNA: TGTGCTAGTGGTCCAGGGTTGAACACTGAAGCTTTCTTT.

This sequence joins TRBV9 and TRBJ1-2; the D gene is possibly TRBD1 (5 bases). The germline V gene encodes CDR1 SGDLS and CDR2 YYNGEE. The CDR3 sequence is 15 residues long. Deletions cut 0 bases from V and 0 bases from J, with 9 bases between. The CDR3 DNA reads TGTGCCAGCAGCGTAGCAGGGAATACTAACTATGGCTACACCTTC. As protein: CASSVAGNTNYGYTF.

The genes are TRBV3-1 (or the pseudogene TRBV3-2) and TRBJ2-2, with D perhaps TRBD1 (5 bases). The CDR3 is 17 residues long. CDR1 is LGHDT and CDR2 is YNNKEL in the germline V gene (reference sequence). Trimming shortened V by 3 bases and J by 7 bases, and 21 bases separated the two germline ends. The CDR3 loop is CASSHIGVSKQGGELFF. The CDR3 DNA sequence: TGTGCCAGCAGCCATATAGGGGTTAGCAAGCAAGGCGGGGAGCTGTTTTTT.

This clone was found once. The chain is built from TRBV7-4 and TRBJ2-1; TRBD2 matches 13 bases. J was trimmed by 6 bases and V by 4 bases; bases with no gene match: 9. In germline, CDR1 is SGHVT, CDR2 SQSDAQ. The CDR3 runs 17 residues. CDR3 loop: CASSSLTSGGRLNEQFF. The CDR3 DNA reads TGTGCCAGCAGCTCCTTGACTAGCGGGGGGAGACTCAATGAGCAGTTCTTC.

J is TRBJ2-1 and V is TRBV7-9; possibly TRBD2 for D (6 bases). V gave up 1 base and J gave up 4 bases, with 11 bases separating them. The CDR3 is 15 amino acids. Per the germline V gene, CDR1 is SEHNR and CDR2 is FQNEAQ (reference sequence). DNA for the CDR3: TGTGCCAGCAGCTTAGTAGCGGCGTTATACAATGAGCAGTTCTTC. It encodes CASSLVAALYNEQFF.

The V gene is TRBV28, the J gene TRBJ1-1, with 11 bases matching TRBD1. The trim removed 3 bases at V and 5 bases at J, leaving 8 bases unmatched. CDR1 MDHEN and CDR2 SYDVKM come from the germline V gene. This CDR3 spans 16 amino acids. In nucleotides, the CDR3 is TGTGCCAGCAGTTTGAGGACAGGGGGCAGGAGAACTGAAGCTTTCTTT. Translated: CASSLRTGGRRTEAFF.

The rearrangement uses TRBV28 and TRBJ2-3, with D maybe TRBD2 (6 bases). The V end was cut by 4 bases, the J end by 9 bases, with 11 bases between. This CDR3 is 12 amino acids long. Germline V gene sequence: CDR1 MDHEN, CDR2 SYDVKM. Here the CDR3 reads CASSSDYVTQYF. DNA for the CDR3: TGTGCCAGCAGTTCGGACTATGTCACGCAGTATTTT. Based on the CDR3 plus reference TRBV28 and TRBJ2-3, the full variable domain is DVKVTQSSRYLVKRTGEKVFLECVQDMDHENMFWYRQDPGLGLRLIYFSYDVKMKEKGDIPEGYSVSREKKERFSLILESASTNQTSMYLCASSSDYVTQYFGPGTRLTVL.

The chain employs TRBV7-9 and TRBJ1-5, with D unclear. CDR1 SEHNR and CDR2 FQNEAQ come from the germline V gene (reference sequence). V lost 7 bases, J lost 7 bases, and 14 bases lay in between. CDR3 size: 13 residues. The CDR3 DNA reads as TGTGCCAGCACCTCGGCAGGTGGCCAGCCCCAGCATTTT. Translation gives CASTSAGGQPQHF.

The chain couples TRBV7-9 to TRBJ2-3, with 8 positions matching TRBD1. This CDR3 spans 15 amino acids. After removal of 5 bases from V and 6 bases from J, the junction contained 10 bases not matched to a gene. In germline, CDR1 is SEHNR, CDR2 FQNEAQ (reference sequence). CDR3 residues: CASSPGQGRMDTQYF. In nucleotides, the CDR3 is TGTGCCAGCAGCCCCGGACAGGGAAGGATGGATACGCAGTATTTT.

This clone was picked up one time. The chain has TRBV9 and TRBJ2-3, with 8 bases identical to TRBD2. The J segment lost 2 bases and the V segment lost 6 bases, leaving 11 bases of the junction unmatched. The CDR3 covers 16 residues. Germline V lookup: CDR1 SGDLS, CDR2 YYNGEE. For the CDR3, the DNA is TGTGCCAGCACCAAAGAGGGCGGGAGGTACACAGATACGCAGTATTTT. It translates to CASTKEGGRYTDTQYF.

This chain connects TRBV5-4 to TRBJ2-1; 10 nucleotides agree with TRBD1. The ends lost 3 bases at V and 7 bases at J; junction bases unmatched: 4. In germline, CDR1 is SGHNT, CDR2 YYREEE (reference sequence). This CDR3 spans 14 amino acids. As DNA, the CDR3 is TGTGCCAGCAGCTGGGGACAGGGGAGGAATGAGCAGTTCTTC. Protein sequence: CASSWGQGRNEQFF.

The chain links TRBV2 to TRBJ2-3; D may be TRBD1 (5 bases). This CDR3 has 14 amino acids. V shed 3 bases and J shed 0 bases, with 7 bases lying between them. Germline CDR1 reads SNHLY; CDR2 reads FYNNEI. CDR3 amino acids: CASSDDSSTDTQYF. The DNA for the CDR3 is TGTGCCAGCAGTGACGACAGCAGCACAGATACGCAGTATTTT. The entire variable domain, with the rest obtained from reference TRBV2 and TRBJ2-3, is as follows: EPEVTQTPSHQVTQMGQEVILRCVPISNHLYFYWYRQILGQKVEFLVSFYNNEISEKSEIFDDQFSVERPDGSNFTLKIRSTKLEDSAMYFCASSDDSSTDTQYFGPGTRLTVL.

The table lists this clone with a few counts. The chain is built from TRBV28 and TRBJ1-2; 8 nucleotides match TRBD1. Trimming cost V 4 bases and J 3 bases; bases outside gene matches: 13. Germline V lookup: CDR1 MDHEN, CDR2 SYDVKM. This CDR3 region has 17 residues. The CDR3 loop is CASSYPPTGVKDYGYTF. In nucleotides, the CDR3 is TGTGCCAGCAGTTACCCCCCGACAGGGGTGAAGGACTATGGCTACACCTTC.

CDR3 sequence reads: CANPAGGLTFSSNQSQHF. The DNA for the CDR3 is TGTGCCAACCCAGCAGGGGGCCTTACCTTTTCTAGCAATCAGTCCCAGCATTTT. The chain combines TRBV21-1 with TRBJ1-5; the table's D gene call, TRBD1, was not cross checked with the DNA. TRBV21-1 is an annotated pseudogene. The CDR3 length is 18 residues.

This rearrangement joins TRBV18 to TRBJ1-5; 9 nucleotides align to TRBD1. Germline-derived CDR1 and CDR2 are KGHSH and LQKENI. V dropped 3 bases and J dropped 1; count of bases not matched to a gene: 7. The CDR3 contains 17 residues. The CDR3 region is CASSPPGQGLSNQPQHF. In nucleotides, the CDR3 is TGTGCCAGCTCACCCCCGGGACAGGGCTTGAGCAATCAGCCCCAGCATTTT.

V and J are TRBV19 and TRBJ2-2; maybe TRBD2 (5 bases). Germline CDR1 is LNHDA and CDR2 is SQIVND (reference sequence). The CDR3 consists of 13 residues. The V end lost 4 bases, the J end lost 5 bases, and 8 bases lay between the germline ends. The CDR3 sequence: CASSTTRTGELFF. CDR3 in DNA: TGTGCCAGTAGTACTACTAGGACCGGGGAGCTGTTTTTT.

This clone was seen more than once but under ten times. This CDR3 reads CASSRRDRRDTEAFF. The CDR3 DNA reads TGTGCCAGCAGTCGCAGAGACAGGCGGGACACTGAAGCTTTCTTT. The J gene is TRBJ1-1, the V gene TRBV27, with D maybe TRBD1 (6 bases). In germline, CDR1 is MNHEY, CDR2 SMNVEV (reference sequence). CDR3 length: 15 amino acids. Trimming cost V 5 bases and J 3 bases, with 16 bases left between them.

V usage is TRBV30 and J usage is TRBJ1-2; the D is unclear. Per the germline V gene, CDR1 is GTSNPN and CDR2 is SVGIG (reference sequence). The CDR3 is made up of 14 amino acids. V shed 1 base and J shed 8 bases, with 17 bases lying between them. This CDR3 is CAWSAVEREGGYTF. CDR3 DNA: TGTGCCTGGAGTGCGGTAGAACGGGAGGGAGGCTACACCTTC.

The rearrangement links TRBV6-6 to TRBJ2-1; the match to TRBD1 covers 8 bases. The CDR3 loop spans 15 amino acids. Germline CDR1 MNHNY, CDR2 SVGAGI (reference sequence). Trimming at V came to 5 bases and at J to 0 bases, leaving 3 bases not matched to a gene. DNA of the CDR3: TGTGCCAGCAGTACAACAGGGGGCTCCTACAATGAGCAGTTCTTC. It yields the protein CASSTTGGSYNEQFF.